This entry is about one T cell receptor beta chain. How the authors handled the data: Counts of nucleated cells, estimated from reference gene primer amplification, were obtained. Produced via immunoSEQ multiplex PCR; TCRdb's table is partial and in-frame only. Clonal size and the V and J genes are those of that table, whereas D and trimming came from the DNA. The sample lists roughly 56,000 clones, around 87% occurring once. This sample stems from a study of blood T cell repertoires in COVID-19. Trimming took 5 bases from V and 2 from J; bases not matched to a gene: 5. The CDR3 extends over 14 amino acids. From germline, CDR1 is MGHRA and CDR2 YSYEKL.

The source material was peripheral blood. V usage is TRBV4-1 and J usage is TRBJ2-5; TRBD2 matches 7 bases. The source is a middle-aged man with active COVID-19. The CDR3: CASSSTSQQETQYF. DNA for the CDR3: TGCGCCAGCAGCTCGACTAGCCAACAAGAGACCCAGTACTTC.